These 11 T cell receptor beta chains originate from one sample sequenced in a study of T cells after yellow fever vaccination. TCRdb re-derived calls from the 5' RACE reads in MiXCR, one entry per CDR3 protein. Of 620,000 or so distinct CDR3 sequences listed, roughly 17% are singletons. The sample here was PBMCs, taken about 5 days after the first yellow fever vaccination. These receptors came from a man between 18 and 35 years old who received the YFV17D yellow fever vaccine.

The gene calls are TRBV5-1 and TRBJ1-1; D might be TRBD1 (6 bases). Germline assignment: CDR1 SGHRS and CDR2 YFSETQ. The CDR3 has 14 amino acids. V gave up 2 bases and J gave up 4 bases, with 12 bases separating them. CDR3 loop: CASSFPGEGTEAFF. CDR3 bases: TGCGCCAGCAGCTTCCCAGGGGAGGGCACTGAAGCTTTCTTT. The full variable domain, in which reference TRBV5-1 and TRBJ1-1 provide the parts outside the CDR3, is KAGVTQTPRYLIKTRGQQVTLSCSPISGHRSVSWYQQTPGQGLQFLFEYFSETQRNKGNFPGRFSGRQFSNSRSEMNVSTLELGDSALYLCASSFPGEGTEAFFGQGTRLTVV.

The V call is TRBV5-1, the J call TRBJ2-7; 9 bases map to TRBD2. Germline values: CDR1 SGHRS, CDR2 YFSETQ. This CDR3 contains 16 residues. After removal of 2 bases from V and 1 base from J, the junction contained 7 bases not matched to a gene. This chain's CDR3 is CASSFYSGGTSYEQYF. In nucleotides, the CDR3 is TGCGCCAGCAGCTTTTACAGCGGGGGGACTTCCTACGAGCAGTACTTC.

This clonotype turned up a few times. The chain couples TRBV6-2 or TRBV6-3 to TRBJ1-1; tentatively, D is TRBD1 (5 bases). V lost 5 bases, J lost 5 bases, and 12 bases lay in between. CDR3 length equals 13 residues. The germline gives CDR1 MNHEY, CDR2 SVGEGT. In DNA form, the CDR3 reads TGTGCCAGCAGTAGGGCCCGGGGGACTGAAGCTTTCTTT. The encoded protein is CASSRARGTEAFF.

The V and J genes are TRBV20-1 and TRBJ2-5, with a weak D call TRBD2 (6 bases). The V gene's germline CDR1 is DFQATT and CDR2 SNEGSKA (reference sequence). V was cut by 3 bases and J by 5 bases, with 13 bases left in between. The CDR3 length is 13 residues. The CDR3 DNA reads TGCAGTGCTAGCGGAGGGGCGATGGAGACCCAGTACTTC. It translates to CSASGGAMETQYF.

This clonotype was observed a few times. The chain uses TRBV7-6 and TRBJ2-3, with D perhaps assigned TRBD1 or TRBD2 (5 bases each). CDR1 is SGHVS and CDR2 is FNYEAQ in the germline V gene. The CDR3 contains 17 residues. Between the trimmed V and J ends, which lost 3 bases and 4 bases, there was a span of 20 bases. CDR3 sequence: CASSFRAPGPLPDTQYF. CDR3 in DNA: TGTGCCAGCAGCTTTAGGGCACCGGGACCACTCCCAGATACGCAGTATTTT.

The chain carries TRBV7-9 and TRBJ1-2; D not certain. Trimming left V 4 bases short and J 5 bases short, with 17 bases between. The CDR3 covers 15 residues. The V gene's germline CDR1 is SEHNR and CDR2 FQNEAQ (reference sequence). CDR3 in amino acids: CASSWAMDGYYGYTF. The CDR3 DNA follows: TGTGCCAGCAGCTGGGCCATGGATGGATATTATGGCTACACCTTC. The full variable domain, in which reference TRBV7-9 and TRBJ1-2 provide the parts outside the CDR3, is DTGVSQNPRHKITKRGQNVTFRCDPISEHNRLYWYRQTLGQGPEFLTYFQNEAQLEKSRLLSDRFSAERPKGSFSTLEIQRTEQGDSAMYLCASSWAMDGYYGYTFGSGTRLTVV.

This clonotype was observed a handful of times. This chain joins TRBV18 and TRBJ2-5; maybe TRBD1 (5 bases). This CDR3 spans 13 amino acids. The germline V and J ends were trimmed by 4 bases and 5 bases, with 11 bases remaining between them. Germline loops: CDR1 KGHSH, CDR2 LQKENI. The DNA for the CDR3 is TGTGCCAGCTCACGGACAAGAAGGGAGACCCAGTACTTC. Its translation: CASSRTRRETQYF.

This clonotype was observed a handful of times. The chain uses TRBV5-1 and TRBJ2-2; possibly TRBD1 or TRBD2 for D (6 bases each). The germline V gene has CDR1 SGHRS and CDR2 YFSETQ. Trimming removed 1 base from V and 3 bases from J, with 10 bases in between. The CDR3 covers 15 residues. The CDR3 loop is CASSLIGGDTGELFF. CDR3 DNA sequence: TGCGCCAGCAGCTTGATCGGGGGCGACACCGGGGAGCTGTTTTTT.

There are a few counts of this clonotype. This chain joins TRBV29-1 and TRBJ1-1; D unresolved. V dropped 0 bases and J dropped 8 bases, with 16 bases sitting between them. The CDR3 is made up of 14 amino acids. Germline CDR1 and CDR2: SQVTM and ANQGSEA. CDR3 bases: TGCAGCGTTGAAGATCCCCAGGAAGGTAGCGAAGCTTTCTTT. This codes for CSVEDPQEGSEAFF.

V is TRBV11-2 and J is TRBJ2-7; D gene uncertain. The CDR3 runs to 12 residues. V was clipped by 5 bases and J by 5 bases, with 10 bases between them. The germline CDR1 and CDR2 sequences are SGHAT and FQNNGV. The DNA of the CDR3 is TGTGCCAGCAGCCCCCCGACAAACGAGCAGTACTTC. Translating it yields CASSPPTNEQYF.

The count of this clonotype is one. V is TRBV4-3 and J is TRBJ2-1; 11 bases fit TRBD2. This CDR3 has 18 amino acids. Germline V gene lookup returns CDR1 LGHNA and CDR2 YSLEER. V shed 4 bases and J 7 bases; nucleotides not matched to a gene: 15. The CDR3 region has the DNA TGCGCCAGCAGCCCTAGAGCTTTTGGACTAGCGGGTGGAAATGAGCAGTTCTTC. Amino acids: CASSPRAFGLAGGNEQFF.